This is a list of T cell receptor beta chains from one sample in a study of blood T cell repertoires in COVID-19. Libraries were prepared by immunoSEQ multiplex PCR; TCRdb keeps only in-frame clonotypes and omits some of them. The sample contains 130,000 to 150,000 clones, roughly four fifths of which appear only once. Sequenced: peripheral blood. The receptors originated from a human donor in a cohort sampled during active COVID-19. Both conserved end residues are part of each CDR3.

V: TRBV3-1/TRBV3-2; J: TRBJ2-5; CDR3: CASSQDMGQRGGVETQYF
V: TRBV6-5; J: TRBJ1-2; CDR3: CATQRVRDGYTF
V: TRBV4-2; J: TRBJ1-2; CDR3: CASSQGQGTYGYTF
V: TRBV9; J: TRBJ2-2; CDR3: CASSQVASTGELFF
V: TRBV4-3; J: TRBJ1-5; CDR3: CASSQEAEGSQPQHF
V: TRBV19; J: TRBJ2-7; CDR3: CASRVLRGHEQYF
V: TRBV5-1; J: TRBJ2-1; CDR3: CASSLVAGSRQFF
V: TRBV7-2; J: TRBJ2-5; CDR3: CASSLGLSGMPLGETQYF
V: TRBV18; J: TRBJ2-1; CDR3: CASSPHPASSYNEQFF
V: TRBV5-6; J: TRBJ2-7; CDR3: CASTPWGGGSAYEQYF
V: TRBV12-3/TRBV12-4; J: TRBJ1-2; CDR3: CASSWSQIYGYTF
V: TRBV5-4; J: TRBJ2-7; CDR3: CASSLRTGKQYF
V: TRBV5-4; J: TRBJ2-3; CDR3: CAGGNEGVSTDTQYF
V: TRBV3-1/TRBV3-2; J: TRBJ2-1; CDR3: CASSHEAGARSNEQFF
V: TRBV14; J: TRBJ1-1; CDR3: CASSETGRNTEAFF
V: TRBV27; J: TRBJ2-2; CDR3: CASRAEGALNTGELFF
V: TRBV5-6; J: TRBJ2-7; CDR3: CASSPGQGSSYEQYF
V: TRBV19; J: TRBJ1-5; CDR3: CASSIDRGRPSSGQNQPQHF
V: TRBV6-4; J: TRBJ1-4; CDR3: CASSDSPGGNEKLFF
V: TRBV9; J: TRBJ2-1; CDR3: CASTKGGGSYNEQFF
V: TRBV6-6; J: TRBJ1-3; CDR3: CATQTKGNTIYF
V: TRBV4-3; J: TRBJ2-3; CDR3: CASSQLSRTDTQYF
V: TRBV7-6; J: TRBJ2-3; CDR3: CASSLVKSTDTQYF
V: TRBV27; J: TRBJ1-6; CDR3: CASSPDRVGSPLHF
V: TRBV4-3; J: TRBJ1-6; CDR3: CASSQEGQGGNSPLHF
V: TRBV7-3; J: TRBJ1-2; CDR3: CASSLGPVGTVYGYTF
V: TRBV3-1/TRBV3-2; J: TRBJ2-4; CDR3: CASSQDIPGLAGAKNIQYF
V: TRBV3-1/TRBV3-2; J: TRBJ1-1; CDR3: CASSPRGQDTEAFF
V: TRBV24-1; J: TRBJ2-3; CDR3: CATSDPQGGKDTQYF
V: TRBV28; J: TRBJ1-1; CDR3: CASSRSQGARFGAFF
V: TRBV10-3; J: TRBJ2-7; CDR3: CATSDRDEQYF
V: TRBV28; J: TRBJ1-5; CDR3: CASSAYGQGSNQPQHF
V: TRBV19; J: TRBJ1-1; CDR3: CASSKSTGMNTEAFF
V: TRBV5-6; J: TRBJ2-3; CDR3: CASSWGLARDTQYF
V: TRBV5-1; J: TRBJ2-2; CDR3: CASSLDGNTGELFF
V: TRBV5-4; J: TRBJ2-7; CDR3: CASSPSGDSYEQYF
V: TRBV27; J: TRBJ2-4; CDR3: CASSSWGNRDRRDIQYF
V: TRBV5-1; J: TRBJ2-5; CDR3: CASKAQETQYF
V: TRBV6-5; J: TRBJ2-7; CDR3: CASHLGGEYEQYF
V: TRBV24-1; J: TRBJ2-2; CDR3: CATRQGANTGELFF
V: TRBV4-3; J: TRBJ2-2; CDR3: CASSQDPRSGELFF
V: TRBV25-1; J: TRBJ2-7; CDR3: CASTRGANYEQYF
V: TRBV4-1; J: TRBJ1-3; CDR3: CASSQDGTGSGNTIYF
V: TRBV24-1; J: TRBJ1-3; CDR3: CATSDGSSGNTIYF
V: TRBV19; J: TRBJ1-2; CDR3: CASSSRRQGLGYTF
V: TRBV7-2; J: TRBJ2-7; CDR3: CASSLVGQGVFHEQYF
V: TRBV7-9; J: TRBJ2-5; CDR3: CASSLGLAGVEETQYF
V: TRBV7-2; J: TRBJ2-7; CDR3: CASSFPGGDEQYF
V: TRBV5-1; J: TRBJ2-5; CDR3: CASSFADSGTSVARKQETQYF
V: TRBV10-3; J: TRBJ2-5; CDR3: CAISFGGETQYF
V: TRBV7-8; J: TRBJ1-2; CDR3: CASTRTAANYGYTF
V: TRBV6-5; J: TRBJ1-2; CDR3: CASRSGGGGYTF
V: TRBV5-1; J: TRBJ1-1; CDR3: CASSLDQGGGEAFF
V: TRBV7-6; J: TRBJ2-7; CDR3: CASSLDKNSASSSYEQYF
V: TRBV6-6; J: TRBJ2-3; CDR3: CASNLGLNTDTQYF